These 24 T cell receptor beta chains were sequenced from one sample in a study of blood T cells in healthy people across ages. Through a sample-barcoded 5' primer and a J-beta primer mix, a second PCR was run for about 6 to 11 cycles. MiXCR, applied by TCRdb to the 5' RACE reads, yields one record per CDR3 protein. This table has over 1,200,000 distinct CDR3 sequences, approximately 59% appearing once. Sequencing input: blood. The source is a man in his late teens or twenties in good health.

This clonotype occurred a few times. The chain is built from TRBV6-5 and TRBJ2-3; D perhaps matches TRBD2 (5 bases). The CDR3 has 15 amino acids. V gave up 2 bases and J gave up 1 base, with 10 bases separating them. The germline CDR1 and CDR2 sequences are MNHEY and SVGAGI. Here the CDR3 DNA reads TGTGCCAGCAGTTACAGGGCGGGCCGCACAGATACGCAGTATTTT. Its protein is CASSYRAGRTDTQYF.

The V call is TRBV7-2, the J call TRBJ2-3; D gene unclear. Germline-derived CDR1 and CDR2 are SGHTA and FQGNSA. The CDR3 sequence is 13 residues long. Trimming left V 4 bases short and J 5 bases short, with 10 bases between. Written as DNA, the CDR3 is TGTGCCAGCAGCTCGACCGGCAAAGATACGCAGTATTTT. Residues: CASSSTGKDTQYF.

V and J are TRBV20-1 and TRBJ2-7; D call uncertain. The CDR3 extends over 13 amino acids. Between the trimmed V and J ends, which lost 3 bases and 3 bases, there was a span of 12 bases. Germline loops: CDR1 DFQATT, CDR2 SNEGSKA (reference sequence). The CDR3 loop is CSASGRMSYEQYF. For the CDR3, the DNA is TGCAGTGCTAGCGGTCGGATGAGCTACGAGCAGTACTTC.

The V gene is TRBV6-2 or TRBV6-3, the J gene TRBJ2-7, with D possibly being TRBD2 (5 bases). V lost 11 bases and J 0 bases, leaving 11 bases between the germline ends. Germline V CDR1 and CDR2: MNHEY, SVGEGT. This CDR3 is 12 amino acids long. The CDR3 loop reads CAALGSSYEQYF. CDR3 coding DNA: TGTGCCGCGTTAGGGAGCTCCTACGAGCAGTACTTC.

The V call is TRBV4-1, the J call TRBJ2-4; 12 bases are shared with TRBD2. The DNA end is a closer match to TRBJ2-7, so the J assignment may be wrong. The CDR3 has 16 residues. The germline CDR1 and CDR2 sequences are MGHRA and YSYEKL. In nucleotides, the CDR3 is TGCGCCAGCAGCCGCGGCCGGACTAGCGGGACCTACGAGCAGTACTTC. This translates into CASSRGRTSGTYEQYF.

V is TRBV12-3 or TRBV12-4 and J is TRBJ2-1, with D maybe TRBD2 (7 bases). V gave up 6 bases and J gave up 10 bases, with 13 bases separating them. The CDR3 consists of 12 residues. For the CDR3, the DNA is TGTGCCAGCAGGTCGAGGGGGGGGGAGCAGTTCTTC. Translation: CASRSRGGEQFF.

The table lists this clonotype with a count of one. The chain recombines TRBV6-6 with TRBJ2-5; the D gene is possibly TRBD2 (6 bases). Deletions cut 4 bases from V and 7 bases from J, with 22 bases between. CDR1 is MNHNY and CDR2 is SVGAGI in the germline V gene (reference sequence). The CDR3 extends over 16 amino acids. CDR3 loop: CASSSIPVKDGGTQYF. The CDR3 DNA is TGTGCCAGCAGTTCGATCCCGGTTAAGGACGGGGGGACCCAGTACTTC.

This chain joins TRBV3-1 and TRBJ1-2; D call uncertain. Germline values: CDR1 LGHDT, CDR2 YNNKEL (reference sequence). The CDR3 is 16 residues long. Trimming shortened V by 1 base and J by 2 bases, and 14 bases separated the two germline ends. As DNA, the CDR3 is TGTGCCAGCAGCCAAGGAGGTTCAGTGGGCAACTATGGCTACACCTTC. Encoded protein: CASSQGGSVGNYGYTF.

The rearrangement uses TRBV18 and TRBJ2-5; D is possibly TRBD2 (5 bases). V lost 2 bases, J lost 2 bases, and 9 bases lay in between. CDR1 is KGHSH, CDR2 LQKENI, per germline. The CDR3 loop spans 14 amino acids. CDR3 sequence: CASSPIRGQETQYF. The CDR3 DNA reads TGTGCCAGCTCACCAATCCGGGGTCAAGAGACCCAGTACTTC. The variable domain in full, with the rest retrieved from reference TRBV18 and TRBJ2-5, is NAGVMQNPRHLVRRRGQEARLRCSPMKGHSHVYWYRQLPEEGLKFMVYLQKENIIDESGMPKERFSAEFPKEGPSILRIQQVVRGDSAAYFCASSPIRGQETQYFGPGTRLLVL.

This sequence joins TRBV20-1 and TRBJ2-3, with 8 positions matching TRBD2. There are 14 residues in the CDR3. CDR1 is DFQATT and CDR2 is SNEGSKA in the germline V gene (reference sequence). The V segment lost 3 bases and the J segment 3 bases; nucleotides outside the gene matches: 5. The DNA of the CDR3 is TGCAGTGCTAGCGGGGGGGCCCGGACAGATACGCAGTATTTT. Its protein product is CSASGGARTDTQYF.

CDR3 region: CASSFIQAGATEAFF. The CDR3 coding sequence is TGTGCCAGCAGTTTCATCCAGGCAGGGGCGACTGAAGCTTTCTTT. The V gene is TRBV12-3 or TRBV12-4, the J gene TRBJ1-1, with D possibly TRBD1 on 6 matching bases. The CDR3 is 15 residues long. V was trimmed by 3 bases and J by 5 bases, leaving 16 bases between them.

The chain joins TRBV11-2 to TRBJ2-3; 13 bases are shared with TRBD2. The germline V gene encodes CDR1 SGHAT and CDR2 FQNNGV. The CDR3 totals 18 residues. The J segment lost 2 bases and the V segment lost 6 bases, leaving 11 bases of the junction unmatched. CDR3 loop: CASSSIRLAGGPTDTQYF. CDR3 coding DNA: TGTGCCAGCAGTTCAATCCGACTAGCGGGGGGACCCACAGATACGCAGTATTTT.

The chain recombines TRBV3-1 with TRBJ2-5; no clear D. The CDR3 loop spans 12 amino acids. Looked up from germline, CDR1 is LGHDT and CDR2 is YNNKEL (reference sequence). V lost 3 bases, J lost 4 bases, and 6 bases lay in between. CDR3 loop: CASSHRAETQYF. The CDR3 DNA reads TGTGCCAGCAGCCACAGAGCAGAGACCCAGTACTTC.

The genes are TRBV11-2 and TRBJ1-3; D is undetermined. CDR3 length: 14 amino acids. Trimming stripped 5 bases from V and 0 bases from J, with 8 bases between. Per the germline V gene, CDR1 is SGHAT and CDR2 is FQNNGV. CDR3 sequence (DNA): TGTGCCAGCAGCCGCCAGCTCTCTGGAAACACCATATATTTT. As protein: CASSRQLSGNTIYF.

There are a few counts of this clonotype. V gene TRBV6-5 combines with J gene TRBJ2-2; D perhaps matches TRBD1 (6 bases). CDR1 and CDR2 (germline): MNHEY, SVGAGI. The CDR3 is 15 residues long. Trimming pared 7 bases from V and 0 bases from J, leaving 12 bases between. This CDR3 is CASKVRGANTGELFF. The CDR3 DNA reads as TGTGCCAGCAAGGTCAGGGGCGCGAACACCGGGGAGCTGTTTTTT.

With regard to this clonotype: At one of its ends the junction is not consistent with the germline gene, which may arise from a read error. This chain connects TRBV12-3 or TRBV12-4 to TRBJ1-3, with D hard to call. This CDR3 contains 13 residues. CDR3 in amino acids: CASSFREGSTIYF. The CDR3 DNA reads TGTGCCAGCAGTTTTAGAGAGGGAAGCACCATATATTTT.

The rearrangement uses TRBV5-1 and TRBJ2-5; a possible D gene is TRBD2 (5 bases). The DNA end lines up better with TRBJ2-7; the J call may be wrong. The germline CDR1 and CDR2 sequences are SGHRS and YFSETQ. The CDR3 totals 15 residues. This chain's CDR3 is CASSPLDSSSGEQYF. As DNA, the CDR3 is TGCGCCAGCAGCCCTCTCGACTCTAGCTCGGGCGAGCAGTACTTC.

V is TRBV27 and J is TRBJ1-6; D is perhaps TRBD1 (6 bases). The V gene lost 6 bases and the J gene lost 10 bases, with 19 bases spanning the gap. The CDR3 spans 15 residues. Per the germline V gene, CDR1 is MNHEY and CDR2 is SMNVEV (reference sequence). Written as DNA, the CDR3 is TGTGCCAGCAGCCCTAAAACAGGGACGGACTCACCCCTCCACTTT. It specifies CASSPKTGTDSPLHF.

This clonotype occurred a few times. The chain recombines TRBV5-1 with TRBJ2-1; D remains unclear. There are 15 residues in the CDR3. V was pared by 3 bases and J by 4 bases, with 14 bases between. Germline-derived CDR1 and CDR2 are SGHRS and YFSETQ. CDR3 DNA: TGCGCCAGCAGCTCCCCGTCCACAGAGTACAATGAGCAGTTCTTC. Translating gives CASSSPSTEYNEQFF.

This clonotype was seen just once. The rearrangement uses TRBV29-1 and TRBJ1-4; D uncertain. The CDR3 loop spans 14 amino acids. V lost 6 bases, J lost 0 bases, and 11 bases lay in between. Germline CDR1 reads SQVTM; CDR2 reads ANQGSEA. The CDR3 DNA sequence: TGCAGCGTCCGACGGGCTACAACTAATGAAAAACTGTTTTTT. The encoded protein is CSVRRATTNEKLFF.

The V call is TRBV5-1, the J call TRBJ1-2; TRBD1 is a possible D gene (5 bases). The CDR3 is 15 amino acids. The V and J ends lost 0 bases and 3 bases respectively, with 12 bases between them. From germline, CDR1 is SGHRS and CDR2 YFSETQ. The CDR3 is CASSLELKGDYGYTF. CDR3 nucleotide sequence: TGCGCCAGCAGCTTGGAATTGAAAGGGGACTATGGCTACACCTTC. The whole variable domain, remainder taken from reference TRBV5-1 and TRBJ1-2, is KAGVTQTPRYLIKTRGQQVTLSCSPISGHRSVSWYQQTPGQGLQFLFEYFSETQRNKGNFPGRFSGRQFSNSRSEMNVSTLELGDSALYLCASSLELKGDYGYTFGSGTRLTVV.

The gene calls are TRBV10-3 and TRBJ2-3, with D possibly being TRBD2 (6 bases). The CDR3 is 16 residues long. CDR1 is ENHRY, CDR2 SYGVKD, per germline. Between the trimmed V and J ends, which lost 3 bases and 10 bases, there was a span of 23 bases. This CDR3 reads CAISERSGPESVAQYF. The CDR3 DNA is TGTGCCATCAGTGAAAGGAGCGGGCCTGAATCGGTGGCGCAGTATTTT.

This CDR3 is CASSYPGGAGANVLTF. CDR3 nucleotides: TGTGCCAGCAGTTATCCTGGAGGGGCTGGGGCCAACGTCCTGACTTTC. J is TRBJ2-6 and V is TRBV6-2 or TRBV6-3, with D possibly matching TRBD2 (6 bases). Germline CDR1 reads MNHEY; CDR2 reads SVGEGT. The length of the CDR3 is 16 residues. V was shortened by 3 bases and J by 2 bases, with 11 bases between the two germline ends.

This clonotype was picked up a small number of times. The V and J genes are TRBV6-2 or TRBV6-3 and TRBJ1-1; D remains unclear. V shed 5 bases and J shed 0 bases, with 7 bases lying between them. Germline loops: CDR1 MNHEY, CDR2 SVGEGT. CDR3 length: 13 amino acids. This chain's CDR3 is CASSRLMNTEAFF. The CDR3 coding sequence is TGTGCCAGCAGTCGGCTTATGAACACTGAAGCTTTCTTT.